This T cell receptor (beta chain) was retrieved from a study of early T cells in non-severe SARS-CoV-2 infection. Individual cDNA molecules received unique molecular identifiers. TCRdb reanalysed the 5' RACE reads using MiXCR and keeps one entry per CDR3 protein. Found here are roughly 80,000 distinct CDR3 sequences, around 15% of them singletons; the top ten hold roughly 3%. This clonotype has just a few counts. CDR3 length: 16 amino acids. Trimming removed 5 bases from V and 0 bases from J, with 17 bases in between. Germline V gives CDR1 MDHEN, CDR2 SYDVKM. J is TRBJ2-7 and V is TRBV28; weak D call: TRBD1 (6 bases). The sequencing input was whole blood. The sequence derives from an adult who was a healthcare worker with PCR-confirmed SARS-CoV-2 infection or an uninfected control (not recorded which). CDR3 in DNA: TGTGCCAGCAGTCTCACAGGGTTCCCGTTCTCCTACGAGCAGTACTTC. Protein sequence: CASSLTGFPFSYEQYF.